The rows below give T cell receptor beta chains drawn from one sample of a study of cytomegalovirus exposure and HLA in healthy donors. Only in-frame clones appear in the TCRdb table, and some are missing; sequencing was by immunoSEQ multiplex PCR. The sample carries about 100,000 clones, 74% recorded once. Material for sequencing was PBMCs. These receptors were taken from a middle-aged man in good health and CMV-seropositive. CDR3s include the opening cysteine and the closing phenylalanine or tryptophan. Fields, in order: D gene, J gene, clone size, V gene, CDR3 protein, CDR3 DNA. The D gene is left open where the match is weak. Clone size is shown for a subset of rows, as once, few, many or a class of expanded clone.

D: TRBD1
J: TRBJ1-1
size: .
V: TRBV2
CDR3: CASLTGANTEAFF
DNA: TGTGCCAGCCTGACAGGGGCGAACACTGAAGCTTTCTTT

D: TRBD2
J: TRBJ2-7
size: .
V: TRBV4-2
CDR3: CASSQDARGGAEEQYF
DNA: TGTGCCAGCAGCCAAGATGCGCGCGGGGGGGCCGAGGAGCAGTACTTC

D: .
J: TRBJ2-7
size: .
V: TRBV29-1
CDR3: CSVGGTPYEQYF
DNA: TGCAGCGTCGGCGGGACTCCCTACGAGCAGTACTTC

D: TRBD1
J: TRBJ2-7
size: .
V: TRBV6-5
CDR3: CASSIEQGREQYF
DNA: TGTGCCAGCAGTATAGAACAGGGGCGCGAGCAGTACTTC

D: TRBD2
J: TRBJ2-3
size: .
V: TRBV4-2
CDR3: CASSSTSGGADRLQYF
DNA: TGTGCCAGCAGTTCGACTAGCGGGGGGGCCGATAGGCTGCAGTATTTT

D: TRBD2
J: TRBJ2-1
size: .
V: TRBV18
CDR3: CASSPSGSGGSSEQFF
DNA: TGTGCCAGCTCACCCTCAGGTAGCGGGGGGTCTAGTGAGCAGTTCTTC

D: .
J: TRBJ1-4
size: .
V: TRBV5-1
CDR3: CASSLSTNRAEKLFF
DNA: TGCGCCAGCAGCCTTAGTACGAACAGGGCGGAGAAACTGTTTTTT

D: .
J: TRBJ2-3
size: .
V: TRBV5-4
CDR3: CASSLAGAGSTDTQYF
DNA: TGTGCCAGCAGCTTGGCAGGAGCGGGCAGCACAGATACGCAGTATTTT

D: TRBD1
J: TRBJ1-1
size: .
V: TRBV27
CDR3: CASSETTGQEGLVTEAFF
DNA: TGTGCCAGCAGCGAGACAACTGGACAGGAGGGCCTGGTCACTGAAGCTTTCTTT

D: .
J: TRBJ2-4
size: .
V: TRBV6-1
CDR3: CASSEGWRNSQYF
DNA: TGTGCCAGCAGTGAAGGCTGGAGGAACAGTCAGTACTTC

D: TRBD1
J: TRBJ2-7
size: .
V: TRBV27
CDR3: CASRRFGTGSTYEQYF
DNA: TGTGCCAGCAGGAGATTTGGGACAGGGAGTACGTATGAGCAGTACTTC

D: .
J: TRBJ1-2
size: .
V: TRBV14
CDR3: CASSPSRGPRSYTF
DNA: TGTGCCAGCAGCCCGAGCCGGGGTCCTAGGAGCTACACCTTC

D: .
J: TRBJ1-6
size: .
V: TRBV30
CDR3: CAWTQGASSPLHF
DNA: TGTGCCTGGACCCAGGGTGCCTCCTCACCCCTCCACTTT

D: .
J: TRBJ1-5
size: .
V: TRBV15
CDR3: CATSRDRGRREDNQPQHF
DNA: TGTGCCACCAGCAGAGATCGAGGACGACGGGAAGATAATCAGCCCCAGCATTTT

D: TRBD2
J: TRBJ2-7
size: .
V: TRBV27
CDR3: CASSLSRDYLRIHEQYF
DNA: TGTGCCAGCAGTTTATCGAGGGACTACCTGAGAATCCACGAGCAGTACTTC

D: .
J: TRBJ1-4
size: few
V: TRBV5-4
CDR3: CASSLGSQVGEKLFF
DNA: TGTGCCAGCAGCTTGGGTTCGCAGGTTGGGGAAAAACTGTTTTTT

D: TRBD1
J: TRBJ2-2
size: .
V: TRBV19
CDR3: CASSNAIYRGRNTGELFF
DNA: TGTGCCAGTAGTAACGCCATTTACAGGGGACGGAACACCGGGGAGCTGTTTTTT

D: TRBD2
J: TRBJ2-1
size: .
V: TRBV6-4
CDR3: CASRRTLAGVDNEQFF
DNA: TGTGCCAGCAGGCGCACTCTAGCGGGAGTCGATAATGAGCAGTTCTTC

D: .
J: TRBJ2-3
size: few
V: TRBV2
CDR3: CASSQSGGYTDTQYF
DNA: TGTGCCAGCAGCCAAAGTGGGGGGTACACAGATACGCAGTATTTT

D: TRBD1
J: TRBJ1-2
size: few
V: TRBV5-4
CDR3: CASSSGQTPYGYTF
DNA: TGTGCCAGCAGTTCGGGACAGACCCCCTATGGCTACACCTTC

D: TRBD2
J: TRBJ2-2
size: .
V: TRBV10-3
CDR3: CATRAGSYTGELFF
DNA: TGTGCCACACGAGCGGGGAGTTACACCGGGGAGCTGTTTTTT

D: .
J: TRBJ2-2
size: .
V: TRBV5-1
CDR3: CASSFTGDRTGELFF
DNA: TGCGCCAGCAGTTTCACGGGGGATCGGACCGGGGAGCTGTTTTTT

D: TRBD1
J: TRBJ1-3
size: .
V: TRBV5-5
CDR3: CASSGGTGRGNTIYF
DNA: TGTGCCAGCAGCGGAGGGACAGGCAGAGGAAACACCATATATTTT

D: .
J: TRBJ1-1
size: few
V: TRBV5-4
CDR3: CASSRGGNTEAFF
DNA: TGTGCCAGCAGCCGCGGGGGGAACACTGAAGCTTTCTTT

D: TRBD1
J: TRBJ1-2
size: few
V: TRBV27
CDR3: CASRYTGAGYGYTF
DNA: TGTGCCAGCAGATATACAGGGGCGGGCTATGGCTACACCTTC

D: .
J: TRBJ2-2
size: few
V: TRBV19
CDR3: CASSIGQTFTGELFF
DNA: TGTGCCAGTAGTATAGGTCAGACTTTCACCGGGGAGCTGTTTTTT

D: .
J: TRBJ1-5
size: .
V: TRBV6-1
CDR3: CASNLDGMTAQHF
DNA: TGTGCCAGCAACCTAGACGGAATGACGGCCCAGCATTTT

D: .
J: TRBJ1-2
size: .
V: TRBV7-9
CDR3: CASSPSAPYGYTF
DNA: TGTGCCAGCAGCCCCAGTGCCCCCTATGGCTACACCTTC

D: .
J: TRBJ1-2
size: once
V: TRBV5-1
CDR3: CASSTIWGQDYGYTF
DNA: TGCGCCAGCAGCACGATATGGGGGCAAGACTATGGCTACACCTTC

D: TRBD1
J: TRBJ2-2
size: .
V: TRBV7-6
CDR3: CASSLEGAHGDLNTGELFF
DNA: TGTGCCAGCAGCTTAGAGGGGGCTCATGGAGACCTGAACACCGGGGAGCTGTTTTTT

D: .
J: TRBJ1-3
size: .
V: TRBV6-5
CDR3: CASSLSQGSPGNTIYF
DNA: TGTGCCAGCAGTTTATCTCAGGGTTCCCCTGGAAACACCATATATTTT

D: TRBD2
J: TRBJ2-7
size: .
V: TRBV11-2
CDR3: CASSLAAGAPREQYF
DNA: TGTGCCAGCAGCTTAGCAGCGGGGGCCCCCCGCGAGCAGTACTTC

D: .
J: TRBJ2-3
size: .
V: TRBV5-8
CDR3: CASSKTLAVTDTQYF
DNA: TGTGCCAGCAGCAAAACCTTAGCGGTCACAGATACGCAGTATTTT

D: .
J: TRBJ1-4
size: few
V: TRBV6-6
CDR3: CASRTGPEKLFF
DNA: TGTGCCAGCAGAACAGGGCCGGAAAAACTGTTTTTT

D: .
J: TRBJ2-2
size: few
V: TRBV5-1
CDR3: CASSPHRDANTGELFF
DNA: TGCGCCAGCAGCCCACACAGGGATGCGAACACCGGGGAGCTGTTTTTT

D: .
J: TRBJ2-1
size: .
V: TRBV9
CDR3: CASSVAIGGTFEQFF
DNA: TGTGCCAGCAGCGTAGCTATTGGGGGCACATTTGAGCAGTTCTTC

D: .
J: TRBJ1-1
size: few
V: TRBV7-9
CDR3: CASSLYQNTEAFF
DNA: TGTGCCAGCAGCCTATACCAGAACACTGAAGCTTTCTTT

D: TRBD2
J: TRBJ2-3
size: .
V: TRBV5-6
CDR3: CASSPTLAAASEDTQYF
DNA: TGTGCCAGCAGCCCGACTCTAGCGGCCGCCTCCGAGGATACGCAGTATTTT

D: TRBD2
J: TRBJ2-7
size: .
V: TRBV19
CDR3: CASSAGGGLAHEQYF
DNA: TGTGCCAGTAGTGCGGGCGGGGGGCTGGCCCACGAGCAGTACTTC

D: TRBD2
J: TRBJ2-2
size: .
V: TRBV18
CDR3: CASSPPVLSGAFGGAGELFF
DNA: TGTGCCAGCTCACCACCGGTCCTCAGCGGGGCCTTTGGAGGGGCCGGGGAGCTGTTTTTT

D: .
J: TRBJ1-5
size: .
V: TRBV19
CDR3: CASSIGGRVNQPQHF
DNA: TGTGCCAGTAGTATAGGAGGGCGGGTCAATCAGCCCCAGCATTTT

D: TRBD1
J: TRBJ2-5
size: .
V: TRBV29-1
CDR3: CSVDEGAQGETQYF
DNA: TGCAGCGTTGACGAGGGGGCGCAGGGAGAGACCCAGTACTTC

D: .
J: TRBJ2-5
size: once
V: TRBV7-3
CDR3: CASSPSSGHQETQYF
DNA: TGTGCCAGCAGCCCCTCTTCAGGGCATCAAGAGACCCAGTACTTC

D: .
J: TRBJ2-7
size: .
V: TRBV5-6
CDR3: CASSLAGRDYEQYF
DNA: TGTGCCAGCAGCTTGGCCGGCAGGGACTACGAGCAGTACTTC

D: TRBD2
J: TRBJ2-1
size: .
V: TRBV6-4
CDR3: CASSVTRLAGGDEQFF
DNA: TGTGCCAGCAGTGTAACCCGGCTAGCGGGGGGGGATGAGCAGTTCTTC

D: TRBD2
J: TRBJ2-5
size: .
V: TRBV11-1
CDR3: CASSLGREFGETQYF
DNA: TGTGCCAGCAGCTTAGGGCGGGAGTTTGGAGAGACCCAGTACTTC

D: TRBD1
J: TRBJ1-1
size: .
V: TRBV28
CDR3: CASRLTGGTEAFF
DNA: TGTGCCAGCAGGCTTACAGGGGGCACTGAAGCTTTCTTT

D: .
J: TRBJ2-1
size: .
V: TRBV5-4
CDR3: CASSYLANEQFF
DNA: TGTGCCAGCAGCTACCTAGCCAATGAGCAGTTCTTC